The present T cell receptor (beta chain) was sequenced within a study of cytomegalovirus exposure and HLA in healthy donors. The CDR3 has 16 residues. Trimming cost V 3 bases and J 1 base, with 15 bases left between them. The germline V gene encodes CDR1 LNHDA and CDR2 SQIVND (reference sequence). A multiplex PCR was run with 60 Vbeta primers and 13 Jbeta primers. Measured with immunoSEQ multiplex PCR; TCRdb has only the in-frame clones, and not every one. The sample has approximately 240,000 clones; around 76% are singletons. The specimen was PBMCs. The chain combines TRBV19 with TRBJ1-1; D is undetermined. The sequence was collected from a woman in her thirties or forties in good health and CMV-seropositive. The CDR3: CASSIGDAGWNTEAFF. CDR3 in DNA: TGTGCCAGTAGTATCGGGGATGCTGGGTGGAACACTGAAGCTTTCTTT.